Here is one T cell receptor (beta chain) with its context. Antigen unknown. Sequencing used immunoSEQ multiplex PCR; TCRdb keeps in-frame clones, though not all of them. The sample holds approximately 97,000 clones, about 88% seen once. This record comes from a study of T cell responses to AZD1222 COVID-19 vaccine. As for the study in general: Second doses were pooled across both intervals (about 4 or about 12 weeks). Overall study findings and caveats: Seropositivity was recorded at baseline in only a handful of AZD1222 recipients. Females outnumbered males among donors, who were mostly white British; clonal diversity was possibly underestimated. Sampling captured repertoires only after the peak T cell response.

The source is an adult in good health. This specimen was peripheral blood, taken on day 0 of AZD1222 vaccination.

The CDR3 sequence is CASSQGGPQHF. CDR3 nucleotides: TGTGCCAGCAGCCAAGGGGGGCCCCAGCATTTT. The chain recombines TRBV7-9 with TRBJ1-5; D perhaps matches TRBD1 (6 bases). Germline CDR1 reads SEHNR; CDR2 reads FQNEAQ (reference sequence). The V and J ends lost 5 bases and 9 bases respectively, with 8 bases between them. CDR3 length equals 11 residues.